The T cell receptor beta chain under discussion was sequenced for a study of OX40 agonist ivuxolimab in advanced cancers. Study-level background: Mean age approximately 66 years, range roughly 20 to 85; approximately 80% male. Partial responses occurred in Three dose-escalation patients, one with hepatocellular carcinoma and two with cutaneous melanoma. General study points: The study observed clonal expansion of CD4+ and CD8+ blood T cells by week 6 at 0.1 to 3.0 mg/kg.

The CDR3 totals 15 residues. Germline values: CDR1 SEHNR, CDR2 FQNEAQ (reference sequence). V was pared by 0 bases and J by 0 bases, with 5 bases between. The table lists this clone with a count of one. Its antigen remains unidentified. TCRdb's table, derived via immunoSEQ multiplex PCR, lists solely in-frame clones and lacks some. Found here are 55,000 to 80,000 clones, roughly 86% of them singletons; the top ten hold over 2%. Sample: CD4+ or CD8+ T cells sorted from blood, taken in a trial of the OX40 agonist ivuxolimab. The chain joins TRBV7-9 to TRBJ2-2, with a tentative D call TRBD1 (5 bases). The sequence was collected from an adult with an advanced solid tumor such as melanoma, head and neck, liver or kidney cancer. CDR3 in amino acids: CASSLATANTGELFF. In DNA, the CDR3 is TGTGCCAGCAGCTTAGCGACAGCGAACACCGGGGAGCTGTTTTTT.